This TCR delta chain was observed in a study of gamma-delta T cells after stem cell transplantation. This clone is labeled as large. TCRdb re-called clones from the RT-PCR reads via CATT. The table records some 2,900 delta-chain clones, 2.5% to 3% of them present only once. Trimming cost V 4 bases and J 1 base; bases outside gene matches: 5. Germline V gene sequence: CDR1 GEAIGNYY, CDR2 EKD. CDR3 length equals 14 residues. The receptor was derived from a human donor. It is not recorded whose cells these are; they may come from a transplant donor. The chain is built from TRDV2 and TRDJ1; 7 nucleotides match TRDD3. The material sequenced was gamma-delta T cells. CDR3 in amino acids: CACDTLGVTDKLIF. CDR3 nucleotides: TGTGCCTGTGATACCCTGGGGGTCACCGATAAACTCATCTTT.